The next 18 T cell receptor beta chains were all read from a single sample in a study of T cells expressing NK-cell markers. TCRdb reprocessed the 5' RACE reads and keeps a single row for each CDR3 protein, giving no DNA. The table counts around 7,500 distinct CDR3 sequences; less than 11% lies in the top ten. Sequenced input: blood T cells: a sorted CD56 or NKG2C T cell subset, CD4+ or CD8+ T cells, or bulk PBMC T cells (not recorded which). These receptor sequences come from a man aged 18 to 30 in good health.

This clonotype is identified as medium-sized (0.01 to 0.1%) from frequency. The chain couples TRBV4-3 to TRBJ2-1. Germline-derived CDR1 and CDR2 are LGHNA and YSLEER. The CDR3 has 14 residues. CDR3 sequence reads: CASTRDGLYNEQFF.

The V gene is TRBV11-3, the J gene TRBJ2-4; the TCRdb D gene call, TRBD1, has no DNA to confirm it. The CDR3 covers 15 residues. Germline-derived CDR1 and CDR2 are SGHNT and YENEEA. CDR3 residues: CASSLDPGSKNIQYF.

J is TRBJ1-2 and V is TRBV7-9; no DNA is available, so the TRBD1 call from TCRdb remains unchecked. The CDR3 extends over 15 amino acids. Germline V gene data show CDR1 as SEHNR and CDR2 as FQNEAQ (reference sequence). The CDR3 spells CASSLEQGALYGYTF.

This chain uses TRBV2 with TRBJ1-6; the D call from TCRdb, TRBD1, cannot be confirmed without DNA. The CDR3 is 16 residues long. The V gene's germline CDR1 is SNHLY and CDR2 FYNNEI. The CDR3 here is CASSEAGQVNNSPLHF.

The rearrangement links TRBV6-6 to TRBJ2-3; absent DNA, TCRdb's TRBD1 call cannot be checked. This CDR3 has 13 residues. Looked up from germline, CDR1 is MNHNY and CDR2 is SVGAGI (reference sequence). The CDR3 sequence: CASVPASTDTQYF.

V usage is TRBV2 and J usage is TRBJ2-7; there is no DNA to check the TCRdb D call of TRBD1. CDR1 is SNHLY and CDR2 is FYNNEI in the germline V gene. The CDR3 length is 14 residues. CDR3: CASSESGISYEQYF.

Frequency places this clonotype as medium-sized. J is TRBJ1-1 and V is TRBV5-1. Germline CDR1 is SGHRS and CDR2 is YFSETQ. The CDR3 length is 11 residues. The CDR3 loop is CASSENTEAFF.

The gene calls are TRBV2 and TRBJ1-5; no DNA is available, so the TRBD1 call from TCRdb remains unchecked. Per the germline V gene, CDR1 is SNHLY and CDR2 is FYNNEI. There are 13 residues in the CDR3. The CDR3: CAGSTGGIGPQHF.

The chain recombines TRBV6-1 with TRBJ2-1; lacking DNA, the TRBD1 call made by TCRdb goes unchecked. CDR3 length equals 15 residues. Germline V CDR1 and CDR2: MNHNS, SASEGT. CDR3 sequence reads: CASSKTGGSYNEQFF.

The rearrangement joins TRBV12-3 or TRBV12-4 to TRBJ1-4. The CDR3 contains 14 residues. CDR3 loop: CASSLTGLNEKLFF.

Frequency places this clonotype as medium-sized. The chain combines TRBV2 with TRBJ2-5; TCRdb's D gene call, TRBD1, goes unchecked for lack of DNA. Germline V gene sequence: CDR1 SNHLY, CDR2 FYNNEI. The CDR3 has 11 amino acids. The CDR3: CASSEDRAVYF.

V gene TRBV12-5 combines with J gene TRBJ2-5; TCRdb's D call, TRBD2, is unchecked because there is no DNA. The CDR3 is made up of 15 amino acids. Looked up from germline, CDR1 is LGHNT and CDR2 is FRNRAP. The CDR3 loop reads CASGLAPGLKETQYF. Variable domain in full (rest from reference TRBV12-5 and TRBJ2-5): DARVTQTPRHKVTEMGQEVTMRCQPILGHNTVFWYRQTMMQGLELLAYFRNRAPLDDSGMPKDRFSAEMPDATLATLKIQPSEPRDSAVYFCASGLAPGLKETQYFGPGTRLLVL.

The chain links TRBV9 to TRBJ2-1. This CDR3 is built from 15 residues. Germline assignment: CDR1 SGDLS and CDR2 YYNGEE. This chain's CDR3 is CASSVESGPYNEQFF.

The chain uses TRBV5-4 and TRBJ2-1; lacking DNA, the TRBD2 call made by TCRdb goes unchecked. The CDR3 loop spans 17 amino acids. Per the germline V gene, CDR1 is SGHNT and CDR2 is YYREEE (reference sequence). The CDR3 spells CASSVGTSGRVSDEQFF.

This clonotype is identified as medium-sized (0.01 to 0.1%) from frequency. V gene TRBV4-1 combines with J gene TRBJ1-4; TCRdb calls TRBD1, which cannot be checked without DNA. CDR3 length: 15 amino acids. Germline V gene sequence: CDR1 MGHRA, CDR2 YSYEKL. The CDR3 sequence is CASSTTGTRDEKLFF.

Considering frequency, this clonotype is large. The genes are TRBV5-6 and TRBJ2-1. The CDR3 sequence is 14 residues long. The germline CDR1 and CDR2 sequences are SGHDT and YYEEEE. CDR3: CASSPVLKSGEQFF. Drawing the rest from reference TRBV5-6 and TRBJ2-1, the complete variable domain is DAGVTQSPTHLIKTRGQQVTLRCSPKSGHDTVSWYQQALGQGPQFIFQYYEEEERQRGNFPDRFSGHQFPNYSSELNVNALLLGDSALYLCASSPVLKSGEQFFGPGTRLTVL.

V and J are TRBV7-9 and TRBJ2-6. Germline V gives CDR1 SEHNR, CDR2 FQNEAQ (reference sequence). The CDR3 contains 16 residues. The chain's CDR3 is CASGLTVDSGANVLTF.

The chain recombines TRBV11-3 with TRBJ2-3; TCRdb's D gene call, TRBD2, goes unchecked for lack of DNA. The germline V gene has CDR1 SGHNT and CDR2 YENEEA. This CDR3 contains 19 residues. The CDR3 loop is CASSFGGTSGSAPTDTQYF.